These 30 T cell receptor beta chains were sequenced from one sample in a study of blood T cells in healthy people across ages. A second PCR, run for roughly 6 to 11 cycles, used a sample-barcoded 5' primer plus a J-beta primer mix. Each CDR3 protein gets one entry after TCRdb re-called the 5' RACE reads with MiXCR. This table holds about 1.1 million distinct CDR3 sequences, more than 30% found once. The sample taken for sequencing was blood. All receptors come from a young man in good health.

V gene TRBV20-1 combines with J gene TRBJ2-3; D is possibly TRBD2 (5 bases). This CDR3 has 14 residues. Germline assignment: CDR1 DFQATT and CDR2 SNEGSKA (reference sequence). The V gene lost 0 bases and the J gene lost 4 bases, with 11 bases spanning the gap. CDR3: CSARDMREADTQYF. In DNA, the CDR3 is TGCAGTGCTAGAGATATGAGGGAAGCAGATACGCAGTATTTT.

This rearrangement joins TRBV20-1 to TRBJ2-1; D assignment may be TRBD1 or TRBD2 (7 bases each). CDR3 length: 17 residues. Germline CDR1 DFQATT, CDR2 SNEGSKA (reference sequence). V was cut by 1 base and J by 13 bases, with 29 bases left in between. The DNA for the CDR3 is TGCAGTGCTAGAGGCCCAGCTGGACAGGAGGGGGGGGAGACCCAGTTCTTC. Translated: CSARGPAGQEGGETQFF.

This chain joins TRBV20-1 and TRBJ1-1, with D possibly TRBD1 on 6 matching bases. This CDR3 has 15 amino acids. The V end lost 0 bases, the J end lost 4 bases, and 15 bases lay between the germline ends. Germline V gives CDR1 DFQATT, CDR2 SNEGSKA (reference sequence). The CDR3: CSARDSGGGSTEAFF. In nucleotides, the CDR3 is TGCAGTGCTAGAGATTCGGGGGGCGGGAGCACTGAAGCTTTCTTT.

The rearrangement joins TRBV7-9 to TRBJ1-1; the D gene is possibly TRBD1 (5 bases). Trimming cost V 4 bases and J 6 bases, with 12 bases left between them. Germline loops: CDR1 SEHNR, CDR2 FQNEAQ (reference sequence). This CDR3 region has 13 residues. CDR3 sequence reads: CASSYAGAPEAFF. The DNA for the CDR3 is TGTGCCAGCAGCTACGCCGGGGCCCCTGAAGCTTTCTTT.

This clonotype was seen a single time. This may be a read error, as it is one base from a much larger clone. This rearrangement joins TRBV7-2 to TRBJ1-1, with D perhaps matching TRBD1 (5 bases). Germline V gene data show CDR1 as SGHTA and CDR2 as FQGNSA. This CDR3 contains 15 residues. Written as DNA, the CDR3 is TGTGCCAGCAGCTTAGTTGGGGGGGAGAACAATGAAGCTTTCTTT. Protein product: CASSLVGGENNEAFF.

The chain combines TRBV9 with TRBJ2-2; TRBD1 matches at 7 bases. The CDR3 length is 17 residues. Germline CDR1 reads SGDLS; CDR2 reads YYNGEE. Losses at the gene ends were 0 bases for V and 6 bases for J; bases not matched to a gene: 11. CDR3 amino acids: CASSVATLARGSGELFF. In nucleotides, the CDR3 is TGTGCCAGCAGCGTAGCTACGCTAGCCAGGGGGTCCGGGGAGCTGTTTTTT.

The CDR3 nucleotides read TGTGCCAGCACCACGGGGGTCTCCGACACTGAAGCTTTCTTT. Amino acids: CASTTGVSDTEAFF. The chain links TRBV5-6 to TRBJ1-1, with a possible D match to TRBD1 (5 bases). The germline V gene encodes CDR1 SGHDT and CDR2 YYEEEE. The CDR3 covers 14 residues. The V gene lost 6 bases and the J gene lost 3 bases, with 15 bases spanning the gap.

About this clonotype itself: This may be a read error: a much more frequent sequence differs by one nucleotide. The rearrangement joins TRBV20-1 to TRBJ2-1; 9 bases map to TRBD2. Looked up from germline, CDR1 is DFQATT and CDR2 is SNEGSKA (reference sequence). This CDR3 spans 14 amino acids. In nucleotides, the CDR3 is TGCAGTGCTAGGGGGACTAGCTCCTGCAATGAGCAGTTCTTC. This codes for CSARGTSSCNEQFF.

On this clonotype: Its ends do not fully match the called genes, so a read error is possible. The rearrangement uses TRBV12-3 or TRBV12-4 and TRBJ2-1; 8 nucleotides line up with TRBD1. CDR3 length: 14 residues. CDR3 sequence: CANSPQGDYNEQFF. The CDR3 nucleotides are TGTGCCAACAGTCCACAGGGGGACTACAATGAGCAGTTCTTC.

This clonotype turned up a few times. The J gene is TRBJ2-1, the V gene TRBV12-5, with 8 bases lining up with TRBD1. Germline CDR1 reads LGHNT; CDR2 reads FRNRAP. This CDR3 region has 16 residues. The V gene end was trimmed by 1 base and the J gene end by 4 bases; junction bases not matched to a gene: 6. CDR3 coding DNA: TGTGCTAGTGGTTTGGCGACAGGGGTGGGGTACAATGAGCAGTTCTTC. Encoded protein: CASGLATGVGYNEQFF.

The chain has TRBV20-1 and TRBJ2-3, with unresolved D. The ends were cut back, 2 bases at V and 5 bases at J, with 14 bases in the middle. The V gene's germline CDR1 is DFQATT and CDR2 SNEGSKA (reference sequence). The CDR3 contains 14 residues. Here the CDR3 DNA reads TGCAGTGCTAGAATAGGTGCGACTGTAGATACGCAGTATTTT. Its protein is CSARIGATVDTQYF.

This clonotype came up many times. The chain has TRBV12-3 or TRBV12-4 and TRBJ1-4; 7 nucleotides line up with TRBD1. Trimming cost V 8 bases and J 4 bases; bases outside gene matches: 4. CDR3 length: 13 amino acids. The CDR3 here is CASLGQLNEKLFF. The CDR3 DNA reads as TGTGCCAGCCTGGGACAGCTTAATGAAAAACTGTTTTTT.

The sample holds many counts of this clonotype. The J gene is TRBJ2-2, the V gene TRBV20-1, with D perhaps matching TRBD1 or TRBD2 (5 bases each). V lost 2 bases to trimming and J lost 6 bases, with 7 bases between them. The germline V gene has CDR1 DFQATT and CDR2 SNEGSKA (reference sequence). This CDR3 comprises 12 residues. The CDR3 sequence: CSARQGPGELFF. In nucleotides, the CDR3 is TGCAGTGCTAGACAGGGACCCGGGGAGCTGTTTTTT.

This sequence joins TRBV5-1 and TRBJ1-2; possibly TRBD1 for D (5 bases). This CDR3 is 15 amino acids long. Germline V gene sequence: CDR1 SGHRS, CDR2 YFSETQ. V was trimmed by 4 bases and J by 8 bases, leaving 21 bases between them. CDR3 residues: CASSGDPGSHRGYTF. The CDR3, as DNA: TGCGCCAGCAGCGGGGATCCGGGGTCCCACAGGGGCTACACCTTC.

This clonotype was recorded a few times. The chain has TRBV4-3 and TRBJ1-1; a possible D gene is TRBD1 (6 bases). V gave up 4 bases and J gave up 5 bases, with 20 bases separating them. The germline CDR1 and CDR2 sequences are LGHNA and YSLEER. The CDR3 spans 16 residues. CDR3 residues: CASSRGVGGAVTEAFF. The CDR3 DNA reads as TGCGCCAGCAGCCGAGGGGTGGGGGGCGCGGTAACTGAAGCTTTCTTT.

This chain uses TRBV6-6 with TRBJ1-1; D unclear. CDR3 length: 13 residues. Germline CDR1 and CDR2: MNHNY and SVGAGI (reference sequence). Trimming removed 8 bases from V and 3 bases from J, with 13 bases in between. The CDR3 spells CASPIESDTEAFF. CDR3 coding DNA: TGTGCCAGCCCTATTGAATCGGACACTGAAGCTTTCTTT.

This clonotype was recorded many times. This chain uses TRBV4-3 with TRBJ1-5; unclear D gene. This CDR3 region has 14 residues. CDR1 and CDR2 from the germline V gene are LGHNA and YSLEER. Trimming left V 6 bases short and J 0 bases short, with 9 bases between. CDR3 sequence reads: CASSRTFSNQPQHF. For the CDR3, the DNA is TGCGCCAGCAGTCGGACGTTTAGCAATCAGCCCCAGCATTTT.

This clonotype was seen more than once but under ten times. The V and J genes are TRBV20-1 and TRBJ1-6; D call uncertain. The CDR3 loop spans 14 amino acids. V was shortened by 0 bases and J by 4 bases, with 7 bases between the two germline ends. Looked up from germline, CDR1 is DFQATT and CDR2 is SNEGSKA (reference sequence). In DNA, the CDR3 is TGCAGTGCTAGAGATGGGGAATATAATTCACCCCTCCACTTT. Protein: CSARDGEYNSPLHF.

The DNA of the CDR3 is TGTGCCAGCAGCTTGTACGGGACAGACTCCTATGGCTACACCTTC. This codes for CASSLYGTDSYGYTF. V usage is TRBV5-8 and J usage is TRBJ1-2; TRBD1 matches at 7 bases. Germline loops: CDR1 SGHTS, CDR2 YDEGEE. This CDR3 spans 15 amino acids. With 1 base clipped from V and 4 bases from J, the junction kept 7 bases outside the gene matches.

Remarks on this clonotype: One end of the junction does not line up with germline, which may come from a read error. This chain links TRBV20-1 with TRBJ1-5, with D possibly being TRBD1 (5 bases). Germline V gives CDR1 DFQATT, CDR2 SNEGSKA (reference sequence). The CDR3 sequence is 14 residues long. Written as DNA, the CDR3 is TGCAGTGCTGGAGACGTGGCAGGGAATCAGCCCCAGCATTTT. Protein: CSAGDVAGNQPQHF.

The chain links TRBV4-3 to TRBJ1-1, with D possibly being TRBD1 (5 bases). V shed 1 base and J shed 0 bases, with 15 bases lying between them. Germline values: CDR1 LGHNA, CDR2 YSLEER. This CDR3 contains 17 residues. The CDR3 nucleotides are TGCGCCAGCAGCCAAGGTCCCAGGGAAAAAATGAACACTGAAGCTTTCTTT. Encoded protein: CASSQGPREKMNTEAFF.

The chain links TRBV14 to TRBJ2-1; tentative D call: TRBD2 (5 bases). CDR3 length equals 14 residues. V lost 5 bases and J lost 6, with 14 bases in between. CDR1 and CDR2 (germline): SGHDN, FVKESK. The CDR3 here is CASSNHRGCNEQFF. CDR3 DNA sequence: TGTGCCAGCAGCAACCACCGAGGGTGCAATGAGCAGTTCTTC.

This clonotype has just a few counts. The CDR3, as DNA: TGTGCCAGCAAAACCAGCGGGACTCATGGCTACACCTTC. Translating gives CASKTSGTHGYTF. The gene calls are TRBV7-2 and TRBJ1-2, with D possibly TRBD1 on 5 matching bases. The CDR3 extends over 13 amino acids. With 7 bases removed from V and 6 bases from J, the gap between germline ends came to 15 bases. CDR1 is SGHTA and CDR2 is FQGNSA in the germline V gene.

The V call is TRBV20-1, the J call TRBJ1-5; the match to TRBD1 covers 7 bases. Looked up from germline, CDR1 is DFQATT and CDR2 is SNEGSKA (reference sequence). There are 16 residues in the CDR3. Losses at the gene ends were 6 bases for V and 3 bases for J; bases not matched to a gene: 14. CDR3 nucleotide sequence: TGCAGTGCCATCATGGGTTCAGGGGGACCCAATCAGCCCCAGCATTTT. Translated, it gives CSAIMGSGGPNQPQHF.

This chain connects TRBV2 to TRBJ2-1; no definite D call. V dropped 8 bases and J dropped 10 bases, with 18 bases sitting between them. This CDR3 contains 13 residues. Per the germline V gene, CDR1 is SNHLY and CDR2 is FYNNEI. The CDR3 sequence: CASFVVQVVEQFF. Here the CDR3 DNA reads TGTGCCAGCTTTGTTGTTCAGGTGGTGGAGCAGTTCTTC.

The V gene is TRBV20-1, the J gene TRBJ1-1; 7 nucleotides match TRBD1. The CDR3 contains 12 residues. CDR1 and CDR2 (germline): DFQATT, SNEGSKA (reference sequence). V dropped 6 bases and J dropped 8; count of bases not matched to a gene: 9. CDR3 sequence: CSAEGAGQEAFF. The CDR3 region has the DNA TGCAGTGCCGAGGGGGCCGGACAGGAAGCTTTCTTT.

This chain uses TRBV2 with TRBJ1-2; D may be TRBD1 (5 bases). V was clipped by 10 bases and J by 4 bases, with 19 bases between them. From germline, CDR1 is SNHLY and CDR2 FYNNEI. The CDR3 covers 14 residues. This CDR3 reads CATWVGASTYGYTF. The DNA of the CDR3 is TGTGCCACTTGGGTAGGGGCGTCAACCTATGGCTACACCTTC. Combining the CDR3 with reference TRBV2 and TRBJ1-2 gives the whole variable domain EPEVTQTPSHQVTQMGQEVILRCVPISNHLYFYWYRQILGQKVEFLVSFYNNEISEKSEIFDDQFSVERPDGSNFTLKIRSTKLEDSAMYFCATWVGASTYGYTFGSGTRLTVV.

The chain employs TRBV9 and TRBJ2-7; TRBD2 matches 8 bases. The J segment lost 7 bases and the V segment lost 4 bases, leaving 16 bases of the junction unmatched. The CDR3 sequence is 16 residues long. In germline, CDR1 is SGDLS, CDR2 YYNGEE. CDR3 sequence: CASSKGTSFPYNEQYF. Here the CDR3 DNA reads TGTGCCAGCAGCAAAGGGACTAGTTTCCCCTACAATGAGCAGTACTTC.

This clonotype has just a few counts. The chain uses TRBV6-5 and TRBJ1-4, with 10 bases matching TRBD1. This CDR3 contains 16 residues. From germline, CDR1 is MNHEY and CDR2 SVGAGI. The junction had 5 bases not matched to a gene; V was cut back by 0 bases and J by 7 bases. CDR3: CASSYSPDRGSEKLFF. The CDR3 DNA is TGTGCCAGCAGTTACTCCCCGGACAGGGGGAGTGAAAAACTGTTTTTT.

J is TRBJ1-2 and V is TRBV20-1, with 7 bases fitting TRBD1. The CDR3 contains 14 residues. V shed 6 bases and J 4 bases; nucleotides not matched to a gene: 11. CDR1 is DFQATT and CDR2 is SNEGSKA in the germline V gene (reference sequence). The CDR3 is CSAGRGTEVYGYTF. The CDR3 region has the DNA TGCAGTGCAGGGCGAGGGACAGAGGTCTATGGCTACACCTTC.